The subject of this entry is one T cell receptor (beta chain). Germline V gene sequence: CDR1 SGHVS, CDR2 FQNEAQ. The CDR3 runs to 16 residues. The V segment lost 1 base and the J segment 4 bases; nucleotides outside the gene matches: 7. This sample was taken from a study of blood T cell repertoires in COVID-19. Study-level background: The United States, Italy and Spain supplied acute and convalescent COVID-19 samples. T cells, B-cell-depleted T cells, or PBMCs provided the cDNA or gDNA that served as material.

The authors' processing: Reference gene primer amplification in the assay estimated nucleated cell counts. The table came from immunoSEQ multiplex PCR; TCRdb's copy has only in-frame clones and leaves some out. For V, J and clone size, that table is used; D and trimming come from the DNA. The profile shows over 120,000 clones, roughly nine tenths of them singletons. The V and J genes are TRBV7-8 and TRBJ2-3, with 8 bases identical to TRBD2. The source material was peripheral blood. The source of this sequence is a human donor in a cohort sampled during active COVID-19. This CDR3 is CASSLVPAGVADTQYF. CDR3 in DNA: TGTGCCAGCAGCTTAGTCCCAGCGGGGGTGGCAGATACGCAGTATTTT.